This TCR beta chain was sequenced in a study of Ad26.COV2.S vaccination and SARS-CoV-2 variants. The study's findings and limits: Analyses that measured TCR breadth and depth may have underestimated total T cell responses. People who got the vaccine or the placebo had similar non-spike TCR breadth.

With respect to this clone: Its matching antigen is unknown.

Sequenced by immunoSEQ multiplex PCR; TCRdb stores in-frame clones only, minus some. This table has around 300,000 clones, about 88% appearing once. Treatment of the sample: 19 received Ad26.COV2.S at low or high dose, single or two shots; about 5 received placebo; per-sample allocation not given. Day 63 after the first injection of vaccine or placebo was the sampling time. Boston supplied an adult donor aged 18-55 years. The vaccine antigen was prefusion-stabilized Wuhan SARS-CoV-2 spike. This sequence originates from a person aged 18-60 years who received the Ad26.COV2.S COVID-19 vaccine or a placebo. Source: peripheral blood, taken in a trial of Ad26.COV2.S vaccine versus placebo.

CDR3 in amino acids: CASSPPTSALADRKSLGEQYF. CDR3 nucleotide sequence: TGTGCCAGCAGCCCCCCCACTTCCGCCCTCGCGGACAGGAAGAGTTTGGGCGAGCAGTACTTC. The chain has TRBV28 and TRBJ2-7; TRBD1 matches 7 bases. The V gene's germline CDR1 is MDHEN and CDR2 SYDVKM. J was trimmed by 6 bases and V by 6 bases; bases with no gene match: 32. The CDR3 covers 21 residues.